The 32 T cell receptor beta chains in this list originate from one sample, sequenced in a study of breast tumors, draining lymph nodes, adjacent tissues. TCRdb re-derived calls from the multiplex PCR reads in MiXCR, one entry per CDR3 protein. The sample includes over 130,000 distinct CDR3 sequences, around a third of them seen just once. Samples came from axillary lymph nodes draining the breast cancer. Sequenced input: axillary lymph node tissue. These receptors came from a female donor with breast cancer. Some clones in this sample may be carry-over from other donors' samples.

This clonotype was counted ten times or more. V is TRBV20-1 and J is TRBJ2-7; 7 bases are a match to TRBD2. The J segment lost 1 base and the V segment lost 0 bases, leaving 3 bases of the junction unmatched. The germline gives CDR1 DFQATT, CDR2 SNEGSKA (reference sequence). The CDR3 consists of 14 residues. The CDR3 DNA reads TGCAGTGCTAGAGAGGGCGGGGGATCCTACGAGCAGTACTTC. It encodes CSAREGGGSYEQYF.

This rearrangement joins TRBV12-3 or TRBV12-4 to TRBJ2-5, with D maybe TRBD2 (6 bases). The germline V and J ends were trimmed by 10 bases and 5 bases, with 26 bases remaining between them. The length of the CDR3 is 16 residues. The CDR3 region has the DNA TGTGCCACGGGACTGTGGAGCATCGGCACCGGGGAGACCCAGTACTTC. This translates into CATGLWSIGTGETQYF.

The chain links TRBV5-6 to TRBJ1-6; D remains ambiguous. CDR3 size: 17 residues. Germline V gene lookup returns CDR1 SGHDT and CDR2 YYEEEE. V was pared by 0 bases and J by 7 bases, with 17 bases between. CDR3 sequence (DNA): TGTGCCAGCAGCTTGGTTAGGGCCAATGAGCAGAATTCACCCCTCCACTTT. Translation: CASSLVRANEQNSPLHF.

This clonotype was detected many times. V is TRBV6-6 and J is TRBJ2-1; tentative D call: TRBD2 (6 bases). This CDR3 is built from 15 residues. CDR1 and CDR2 from the germline V gene are MNHNY and SVGAGI (reference sequence). With 5 bases removed from V and 0 bases from J, the gap between germline ends came to 11 bases. CDR3 sequence: CASSLPGSSYNEQFF. DNA of the CDR3: TGTGCCAGCAGTCTCCCCGGGAGCTCCTACAATGAGCAGTTCTTC.

This clonotype was recorded many times. The CDR3 region has the DNA TGTGCCAGCAGCCCAAAGACAGGCTACGAGCAGTACTTC. The encoded protein is CASSPKTGYEQYF. The chain uses TRBV5-4 and TRBJ2-7; possibly TRBD1 for D (6 bases). Trimming took off 4 bases at V and 3 bases at J, with 11 bases between the two ends. Germline loops: CDR1 SGHNT, CDR2 YYREEE (reference sequence). The CDR3 consists of 13 residues.

This clonotype was counted at least ten times. The chain carries TRBV11-2 and TRBJ1-6; 8 bases fit TRBD1. Germline assignment: CDR1 SGHAT and CDR2 FQNNGV. The V gene end was trimmed by 0 bases and the J gene end by 10 bases; junction bases not matched to a gene: 5. This CDR3 is built from 15 residues. CDR3 region: CASSLEGQGYSPLHF. The CDR3 DNA sequence: TGTGCCAGCAGCTTAGAAGGACAGGGTTACTCACCCCTCCACTTT.

This clonotype occurred many times. A clone one base away is much larger, so this may be a read error. V gene TRBV6-5 combines with J gene TRBJ2-7; 12 positions match TRBD1. CDR1 and CDR2 (germline): MNHEY, SVGAGI. V was clipped by 5 bases and J by 4 bases; unmatched bases: 6. There are 15 residues in the CDR3. The CDR3 DNA follows: TGTGCCAGCAGTCGCCAGGGACAGGGGGCTTACGAGCAGTACTTC. Translation: CASSRQGQGAYEQYF.

The genes are TRBV7-9 and TRBJ2-5, with D perhaps TRBD2 (6 bases). The length of the CDR3 is 12 residues. Trimming took 5 bases from V and 9 from J, leaving 13 bases between them. CDR1 is SEHNR, CDR2 FQNEAQ, per germline (reference sequence). CDR3: CASSDPSGAQYF. The CDR3 region has the DNA TGTGCCAGCAGCGACCCTTCGGGAGCCCAGTACTTC.

V and J are TRBV7-2 and TRBJ2-5; perhaps TRBD2 as D (6 bases). V was clipped by 0 bases and J by 5 bases, with 16 bases between them. Germline assignment: CDR1 SGHTA and CDR2 FQGNSA. CDR3 length: 16 residues. The CDR3 DNA reads TGTGCCAGCAGCTTAGCGGCTCGGAGGGTGAGCGAGACCCAGTACTTC. It encodes CASSLAARRVSETQYF. The full variable domain, in which reference TRBV7-2 and TRBJ2-5 provide the parts outside the CDR3, is GAGVSQSPSNKVTEKGKDVELRCDPISGHTALYWYRQSLGQGLEFLIYFQGNSAPDKSGLPSDRFSAERTGGSVSTLTIQRTQQEDSAVYLCASSLAARRVSETQYFGPGTRLLVL.

The genes are TRBV20-1 and TRBJ1-2; D might be TRBD1 (5 bases). V was clipped by 3 bases and J by 6 bases, with 17 bases between them. The CDR3 totals 14 residues. Germline assignment: CDR1 DFQATT and CDR2 SNEGSKA (reference sequence). The CDR3 spells CSASATGVVNGYTF. DNA for the CDR3: TGCAGTGCTAGTGCCACGGGGGTAGTGAATGGCTACACCTTC.

The chain recombines TRBV9 with TRBJ2-2, with 9 bases matching TRBD1. Germline loops: CDR1 SGDLS, CDR2 YYNGEE. This CDR3 spans 15 amino acids. The V gene end was trimmed by 1 base and the J gene end by 14 bases; junction bases not matched to a gene: 12. This CDR3 is CASSVRTGATGTLFF. DNA for the CDR3: TGTGCCAGCAGCGTAAGGACAGGGGCCACCGGGACTCTGTTTTTT.

V and J are TRBV7-9 and TRBJ1-2; TRBD1 matches at 12 bases. The CDR3 spans 15 residues. The V and J ends lost 4 bases and 7 bases, in that order; junction bases with no gene match: 7. Looked up from germline, CDR1 is SEHNR and CDR2 is FQNEAQ (reference sequence). CDR3 DNA sequence: TGTGCCAGCAGCTCCGGGACAGGGGGCGATGGTGGCTACACCTTC. Translated: CASSSGTGGDGGYTF.

This clonotype was observed many times. The V gene is TRBV30, the J gene TRBJ1-6, with D tentatively TRBD1 (6 bases). Germline V gene sequence: CDR1 GTSNPN, CDR2 SVGIG (reference sequence). CDR3 size: 16 residues. Trimming took 2 bases from V and 7 from J, leaving 18 bases between them. CDR3 sequence (DNA): TGTGCCTGGAGTCGACTCCTCACAGGGACGAATTCACCCCTCCACTTT. As protein: CAWSRLLTGTNSPLHF.

This clonotype was detected many times. V is TRBV19 and J is TRBJ2-7, with D possibly being TRBD1 or TRBD2 (5 bases each). Per germline, CDR1 LNHDA and CDR2 SQIVND (reference sequence). V was clipped by 6 bases and J by 4 bases, with 22 bases between them. This CDR3 comprises 16 residues. The CDR3 nucleotides are TGTGCCAGTAGCACCCTTGGGGACCCAAGGCCGTACGAGCAGTACTTC. It specifies CASSTLGDPRPYEQYF. Variable domain in full (rest from reference TRBV19 and TRBJ2-7): DGGITQSPKYLFRKEGQNVTLSCEQNLNHDAMYWYRQDPGQGLRLIYYSQIVNDFQKGDIAEGYSVSREKKESFPLTVTSAQKNPTAFYLCASSTLGDPRPYEQYFGPGTRLTVT.

V usage is TRBV11-2 and J usage is TRBJ2-7; TRBD1 is a possible D gene (6 bases). The germline V gene has CDR1 SGHAT and CDR2 FQNNGV. CDR3 size: 12 residues. This CDR3 is CAGSLRGSEQYV. The CDR3 bases are TGTGCCGGCAGCTTAAGGGGGAGCGAGCAGTACGTC.

This clonotype came up many times. This CDR3 is CASSSRGGAAGELFF. CDR3 in DNA: TGTGCCAGCAGCTCTCGGGGGGGGGCCGCCGGGGAGCTGTTTTTT. This sequence joins TRBV4-2 and TRBJ2-2; the match to TRBD2 covers 8 bases. Trimming removed 5 bases from V and 6 bases from J; junction bases left unmatched: 8. Germline-derived CDR1 and CDR2 are LGHNA and YNFKEQ. The CDR3 contains 15 residues.

This chain links TRBV7-9 with TRBJ1-4, with D possibly being TRBD1 (5 bases). The CDR3 is made up of 15 amino acids. Trimming stripped 5 bases from V and 5 bases from J, with 15 bases between. Germline CDR1 is SEHNR and CDR2 is FQNEAQ (reference sequence). The CDR3 DNA follows: TGTGCCAGCAGCCAGTGGGGCGCCCGCAATGAAAAACTGTTTTTT. Translated: CASSQWGARNEKLFF. Drawing the rest from reference TRBV7-9 and TRBJ1-4, the complete variable domain is DTGVSQNPRHKITKRGQNVTFRCDPISEHNRLYWYRQTLGQGPEFLTYFQNEAQLEKSRLLSDRFSAERPKGSFSTLEIQRTEQGDSAMYLCASSQWGARNEKLFFGSGTQLSVL.

This clonotype was counted ten times or more. The chain couples TRBV25-1 to TRBJ2-1; 12 bases fit TRBD2. CDR1 MGHDK and CDR2 SYGVNS come from the germline V gene. V trimming: 5 bases; J trimming: 7 bases; junction bases outside the gene matches: 0. The CDR3 contains 13 residues. CDR3 region: CASSLAGGNEQFF. In DNA, the CDR3 is TGTGCCAGCAGTCTAGCGGGGGGGAATGAGCAGTTCTTC.

This clonotype was observed at least ten times. The gene calls are TRBV9 and TRBJ2-2; the match to TRBD2 covers 7 bases. Germline V gene sequence: CDR1 SGDLS, CDR2 YYNGEE. The CDR3 runs to 15 residues. The V gene end was trimmed by 4 bases and the J gene end by 2 bases; junction bases not matched to a gene: 5. The CDR3 region has the DNA TGTGCCAGCAGCATTACTAGCGCCAACACCGGGGAGCTGTTTTTT. Translated, it gives CASSITSANTGELFF. The entire variable domain, with the rest obtained from reference TRBV9 and TRBJ2-2, is as follows: DSGVTQTPKHLITATGQRVTLRCSPRSGDLSVYWYQQSLDQGLQFLIQYYNGEERAKGNILERFSAQQFPDLHSELNLSSLELGDSALYFCASSITSANTGELFFGEGSRLTVL.

This clonotype was seen many times. This rearrangement joins TRBV20-1 to TRBJ1-6; the D gene is possibly TRBD1 (5 bases). This CDR3 contains 13 residues. From germline, CDR1 is DFQATT and CDR2 SNEGSKA (reference sequence). CDR3 coding DNA: TGCGTTTTCCCGGGGCCTGGAGGGTCACCCCTCCACTTT. Its translation: CVFPGPGGSPLHF.

This clonotype was detected many times. The chain couples TRBV11-2 to TRBJ2-7; possibly TRBD1 for D (5 bases). Germline assignment: CDR1 SGHAT and CDR2 FQNNGV. The CDR3 is made up of 15 amino acids. V was trimmed by 1 base and J by 5 bases, leaving 15 bases between them. The CDR3 DNA follows: TGTGCCAGCAGCTTAGGGGCGCAGGGTGGGGACGAGCAGTACGTC. The encoded protein is CASSLGAQGGDEQYV.

The count of this clonotype is one. A read error is likely, as this CDR3 ends without the conserved phenylalanine or tryptophan. The chain employs TRBV7-2 and TRBJ2-1; D may correspond to TRBD1 or TRBD2 (6 bases each). Germline CDR1 and CDR2: SGHTA and FQGNSA. The CDR3 totals 14 residues. V was clipped by 8 bases and J by 4 bases, with 15 bases between them. CDR3 amino acids: CASLAGQGYNEQFL. CDR3 nucleotide sequence: TGTGCCAGCCTGGCGGGACAAGGGTACAATGAGCAGTTCCTC.

This clonotype was seen many times. V usage is TRBV6-2 or TRBV6-3 and J usage is TRBJ1-6; D uncertain. The V and J ends lost 2 bases and 0 bases respectively, with 17 bases between them. The length of the CDR3 is 19 residues. Looked up from germline, CDR1 is MNHEY and CDR2 is SVGEGT. CDR3 nucleotide sequence: TGTGCCAGCAGTTACCTCCCAATCGGAGTAAGCTCCTATAATTCACCCCTCCACTTT. It specifies CASSYLPIGVSSYNSPLHF.

In this sample, this clonotype turned up a few times. A much larger clone differs by one base, so this may be a read error. The V call is TRBV6-5, the J call TRBJ1-2, with D unresolved. The germline gives CDR1 MNHEY, CDR2 SVGAGI. Trimming shortened V by 5 bases and J by 6 bases, and 13 bases separated the two germline ends. This CDR3 has 13 amino acids. The CDR3 DNA reads TGTGCCAGCAGTCACATCCGGAGTAATGGCTACACCTTC. Translation gives CASSHIRSNGYTF.

This clonotype was counted at least ten times. The chain couples TRBV4-1 to TRBJ2-5; TRBD2 matches 7 bases. The CDR3 extends over 17 amino acids. Germline V lookup: CDR1 MGHRA, CDR2 YSYEKL. Losses at the gene ends were 0 bases for V and 5 bases for J; bases not matched to a gene: 12. The DNA of the CDR3 is TGCGCCAGCAGCCAAGAGGAAGAACTGACTAGCTGGGAGACCCAGTACTTC. As protein: CASSQEEELTSWETQYF.

J is TRBJ2-3 and V is TRBV7-8; D uncertain. This CDR3 has 16 residues. The germline V gene encodes CDR1 SGHVS and CDR2 FQNEAQ. V shed 2 bases and J shed 11 bases, with 23 bases lying between them. CDR3 amino acids: CASSLTPSKAYNEQYF. In nucleotides, the CDR3 is TGTGCCAGCAGCTTAACTCCAAGTAAAGCCTACAATGAGCAGTATTTT.

The chain recombines TRBV3-1 with TRBJ1-1; TRBD1 matches at 8 bases. The CDR3 extends over 13 amino acids. The V gene's germline CDR1 is LGHDT and CDR2 YNNKEL (reference sequence). With V trimmed by 4 bases and J by 5 bases, 3 bases remained unmatched. The DNA of the CDR3 is TGTGCCAGCAGCCGTTACAGGGGGACTGAAGCTTTCTTT. Encoded protein: CASSRYRGTEAFF.

This clonotype showed up many times. The rearrangement joins TRBV28 to TRBJ2-5; D gene uncertain. Germline V gene lookup returns CDR1 MDHEN and CDR2 SYDVKM. V lost 4 bases and J lost 5, with 17 bases in between. The length of the CDR3 is 15 residues. The CDR3 coding sequence is TGTGCCAGCAGTTCCGGACGCTTCACCGGGGAGACCCAGTACTTC. Amino acids: CASSSGRFTGETQYF.

The chain carries TRBV4-1 and TRBJ1-6; TRBD1 agrees at 9 bases. V lost 3 bases and J lost 8; bases outside the gene matches: 8. Germline values: CDR1 MGHRA, CDR2 YSYEKL. CDR3 length: 16 residues. CDR3 sequence reads: CASSHHGTGQDSPLHF. The CDR3 DNA follows: TGCGCCAGCAGCCACCACGGGACAGGGCAGGATTCACCCCTCCACTTT.

This clonotype was recorded many times. The chain has TRBV27 and TRBJ2-3, with D unresolved. The CDR3 consists of 13 residues. Germline V gives CDR1 MNHEY, CDR2 SMNVEV (reference sequence). Trimming cost V 0 bases and J 6 bases, with 7 bases left between them. As DNA, the CDR3 is TGTGCCAGCAGTTTATCAAGGGTGGATACGCAGTATTTT. This codes for CASSLSRVDTQYF.

Ten or more counts support this clonotype. This rearrangement joins TRBV6-6 to TRBJ1-4; D might be TRBD1 (6 bases). The CDR3 covers 14 residues. The germline V gene encodes CDR1 MNHNY and CDR2 SVGAGI (reference sequence). Trimming cost V 5 bases and J 6 bases, with 13 bases left between them. CDR3 in amino acids: CASSAQGWDEKLFF. The DNA for the CDR3 is TGTGCCAGCAGTGCACAGGGATGGGATGAAAAACTGTTTTTT.

This clonotype was picked up a small number of times. This chain links TRBV28 with TRBJ1-3; 7 bases align to TRBD1. This CDR3 is built from 12 residues. Germline V gives CDR1 MDHEN, CDR2 SYDVKM. With 9 bases clipped from V and 2 bases from J, the junction kept 1 base outside the gene matches. This CDR3 is CASRGPGNTIYF. DNA for the CDR3: TGTGCCAGTAGGGGGCCTGGAAACACCATATATTTT.